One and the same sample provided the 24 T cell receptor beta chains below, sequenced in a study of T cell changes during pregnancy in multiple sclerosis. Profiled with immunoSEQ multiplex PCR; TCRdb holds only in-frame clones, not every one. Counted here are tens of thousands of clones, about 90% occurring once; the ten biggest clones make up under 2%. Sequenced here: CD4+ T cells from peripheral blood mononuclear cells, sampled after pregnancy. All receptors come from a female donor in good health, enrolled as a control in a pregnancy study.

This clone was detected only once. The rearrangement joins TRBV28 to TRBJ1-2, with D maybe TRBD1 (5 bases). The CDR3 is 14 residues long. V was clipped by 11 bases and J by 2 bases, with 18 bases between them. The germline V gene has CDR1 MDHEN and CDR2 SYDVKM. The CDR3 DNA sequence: TGTGCCTCTTACCTCGGGGGGTCGAACTATGGCTACACCTTC. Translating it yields CASYLGGSNYGYTF.

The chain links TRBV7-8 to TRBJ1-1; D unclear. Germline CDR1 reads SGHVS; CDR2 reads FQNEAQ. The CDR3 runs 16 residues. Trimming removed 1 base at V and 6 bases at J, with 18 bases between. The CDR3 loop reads CASSLVASGAPSEAFF. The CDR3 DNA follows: TGTGCCAGCAGCTTAGTCGCGTCCGGTGCCCCCTCTGAAGCTTTCTTT.

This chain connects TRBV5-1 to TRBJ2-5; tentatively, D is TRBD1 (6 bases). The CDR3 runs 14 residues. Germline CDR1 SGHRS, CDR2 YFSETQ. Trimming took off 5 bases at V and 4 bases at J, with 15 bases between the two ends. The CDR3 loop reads CASSSQGQGETQYF. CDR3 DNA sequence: TGCGCCAGCAGTTCCCAGGGGCAGGGAGAGACCCAGTACTTC.

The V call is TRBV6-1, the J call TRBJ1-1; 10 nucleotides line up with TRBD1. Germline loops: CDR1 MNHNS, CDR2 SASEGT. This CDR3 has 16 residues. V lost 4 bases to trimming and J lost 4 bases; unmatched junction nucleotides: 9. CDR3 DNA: TGTGCCAGCAGTGGACAGGGGGCTATTAGTGGCACTGAAGCTTTCTTT. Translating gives CASSGQGAISGTEAFF.

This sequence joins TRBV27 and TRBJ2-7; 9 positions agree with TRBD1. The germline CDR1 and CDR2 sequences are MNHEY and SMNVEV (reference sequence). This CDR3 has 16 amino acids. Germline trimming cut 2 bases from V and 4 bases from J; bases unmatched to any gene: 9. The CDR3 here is CASSLSPQGAAYEQYF. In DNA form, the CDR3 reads TGTGCCAGCAGTTTAAGCCCACAGGGGGCAGCTTACGAGCAGTACTTC.

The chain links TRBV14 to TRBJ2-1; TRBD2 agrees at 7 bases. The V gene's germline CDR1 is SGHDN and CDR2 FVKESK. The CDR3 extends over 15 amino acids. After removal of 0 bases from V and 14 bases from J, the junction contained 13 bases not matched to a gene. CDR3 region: CASSQEASTGTIKFF. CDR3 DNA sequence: TGTGCCAGCAGCCAAGAAGCCTCCACCGGGACTATAAAGTTCTTC.

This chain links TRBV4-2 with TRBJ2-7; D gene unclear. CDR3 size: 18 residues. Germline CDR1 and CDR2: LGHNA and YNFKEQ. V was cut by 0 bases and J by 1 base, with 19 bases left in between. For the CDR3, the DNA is TGTGCCAGCAGCCAAGAGAGAGGCGCTCCGCCCAATTCCTACGAGCAGTACTTC. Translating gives CASSQERGAPPNSYEQYF.

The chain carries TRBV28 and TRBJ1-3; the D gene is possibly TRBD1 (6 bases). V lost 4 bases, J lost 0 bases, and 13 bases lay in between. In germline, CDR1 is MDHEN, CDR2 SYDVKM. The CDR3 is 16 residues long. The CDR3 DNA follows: TGTGCCAGCAGTTCGCGGACAGCTACCTCTGGAAACACCATATATTTT. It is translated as CASSSRTATSGNTIYF.

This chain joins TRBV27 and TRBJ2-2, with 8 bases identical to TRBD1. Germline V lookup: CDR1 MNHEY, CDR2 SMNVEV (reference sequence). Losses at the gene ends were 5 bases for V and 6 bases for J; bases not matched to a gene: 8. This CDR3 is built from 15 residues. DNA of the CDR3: TGTGCCAGCAGTCTCGGGACAGGCGGCGCCGGGGAGCTGTTTTTT. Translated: CASSLGTGGAGELFF.

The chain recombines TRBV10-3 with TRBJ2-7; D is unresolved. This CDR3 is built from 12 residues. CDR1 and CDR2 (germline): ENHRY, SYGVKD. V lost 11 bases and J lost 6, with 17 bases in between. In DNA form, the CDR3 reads TGTGCCGCCGCAGGATCCTCTGGCGAGCAGTACTTC. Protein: CAAAGSSGEQYF.

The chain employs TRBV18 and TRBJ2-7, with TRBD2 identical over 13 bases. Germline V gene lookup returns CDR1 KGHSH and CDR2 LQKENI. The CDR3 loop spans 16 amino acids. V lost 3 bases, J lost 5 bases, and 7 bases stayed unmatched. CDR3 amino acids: CASSPGTSGIRNEQYF. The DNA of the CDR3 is TGTGCCAGCTCACCGGGGACTAGCGGGATTCGGAACGAGCAGTACTTC.

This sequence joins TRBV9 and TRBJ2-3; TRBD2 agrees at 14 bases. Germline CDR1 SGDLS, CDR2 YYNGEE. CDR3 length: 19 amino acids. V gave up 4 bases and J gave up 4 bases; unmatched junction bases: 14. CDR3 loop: CASSPSGTSGSGGADTQYF. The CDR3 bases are TGTGCCAGCAGCCCATCCGGGACTAGCGGGAGTGGTGGGGCAGATACGCAGTATTTT.

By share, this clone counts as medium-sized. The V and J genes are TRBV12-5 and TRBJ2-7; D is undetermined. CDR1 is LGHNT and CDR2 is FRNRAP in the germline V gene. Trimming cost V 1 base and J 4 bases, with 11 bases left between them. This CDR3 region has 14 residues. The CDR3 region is CASGLARDGYEQYF. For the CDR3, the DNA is TGTGCTAGTGGTTTGGCTAGAGACGGTTACGAGCAGTACTTC.

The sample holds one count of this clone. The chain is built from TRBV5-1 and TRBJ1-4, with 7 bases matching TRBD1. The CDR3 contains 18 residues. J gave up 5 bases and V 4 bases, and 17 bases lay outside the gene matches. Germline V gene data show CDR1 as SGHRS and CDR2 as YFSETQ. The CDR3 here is CASSPLLSSTGYNEKLFF. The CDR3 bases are TGCGCCAGCAGCCCACTTCTTTCTTCGACAGGGTACAATGAAAAACTGTTTTTT.

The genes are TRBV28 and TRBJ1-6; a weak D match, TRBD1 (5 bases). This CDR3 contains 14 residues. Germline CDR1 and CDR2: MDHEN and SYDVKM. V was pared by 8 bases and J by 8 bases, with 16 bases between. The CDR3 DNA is TGTGCCAGCCTTAGGGGCATTGGTGATTCACCCCTCCACTTT. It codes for CASLRGIGDSPLHF. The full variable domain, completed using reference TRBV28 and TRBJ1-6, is DVKVTQSSRYLVKRTGEKVFLECVQDMDHENMFWYRQDPGLGLRLIYFSYDVKMKEKGDIPEGYSVSREKKERFSLILESASTNQTSMYLCASLRGIGDSPLHFGNGTRLTVT.

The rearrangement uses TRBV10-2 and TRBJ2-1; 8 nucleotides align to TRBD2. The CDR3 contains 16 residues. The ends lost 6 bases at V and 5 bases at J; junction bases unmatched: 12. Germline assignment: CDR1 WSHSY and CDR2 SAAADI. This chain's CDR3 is CASRVASGRSNNEQFF. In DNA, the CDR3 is TGCGCCAGCAGAGTGGCGAGCGGGAGAAGTAACAATGAGCAGTTCTTC.

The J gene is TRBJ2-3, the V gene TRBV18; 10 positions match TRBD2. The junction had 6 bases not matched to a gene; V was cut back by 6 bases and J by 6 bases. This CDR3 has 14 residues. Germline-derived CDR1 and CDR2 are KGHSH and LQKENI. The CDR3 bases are TGTGCCAGCTCTCCCCTAGCGGGAGAGGATACGCAGTATTTT. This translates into CASSPLAGEDTQYF.

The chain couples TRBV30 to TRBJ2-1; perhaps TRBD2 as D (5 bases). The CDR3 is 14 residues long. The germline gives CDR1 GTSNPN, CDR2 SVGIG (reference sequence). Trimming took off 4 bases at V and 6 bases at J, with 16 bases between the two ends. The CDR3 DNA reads TGTGCCTGGACTCCTGAGACTATCGTCAATGAGCAGTTCTTC. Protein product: CAWTPETIVNEQFF.

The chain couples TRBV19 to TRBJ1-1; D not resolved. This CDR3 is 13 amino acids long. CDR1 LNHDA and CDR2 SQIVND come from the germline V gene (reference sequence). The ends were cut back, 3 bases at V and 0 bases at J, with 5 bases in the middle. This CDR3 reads CASSMVVNTEAFF. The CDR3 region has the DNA TGTGCCAGTAGTATGGTAGTGAACACTGAAGCTTTCTTT.

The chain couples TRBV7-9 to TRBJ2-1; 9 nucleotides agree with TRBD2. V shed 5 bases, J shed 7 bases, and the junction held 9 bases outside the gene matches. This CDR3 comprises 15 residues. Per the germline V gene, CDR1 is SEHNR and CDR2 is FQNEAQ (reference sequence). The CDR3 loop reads CASSLGTSWVNEQFF. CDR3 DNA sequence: TGTGCCAGCAGCCTTGGGACTAGCTGGGTGAATGAGCAGTTCTTC.

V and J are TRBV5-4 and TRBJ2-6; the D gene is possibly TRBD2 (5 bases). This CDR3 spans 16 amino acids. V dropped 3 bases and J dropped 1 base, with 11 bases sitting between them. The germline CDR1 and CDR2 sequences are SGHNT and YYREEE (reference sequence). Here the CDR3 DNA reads TGTGCCAGCAGCTCCAGTTGGACTTCTGGGGCCAACGTCCTGACTTTC. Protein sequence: CASSSSWTSGANVLTF.

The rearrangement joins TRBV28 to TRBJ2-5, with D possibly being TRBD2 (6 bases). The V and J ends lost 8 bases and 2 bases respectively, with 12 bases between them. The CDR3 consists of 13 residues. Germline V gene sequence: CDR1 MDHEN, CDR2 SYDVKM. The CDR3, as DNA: TGTGCCAGCTTCGCTAGCGCACAAGAGACCCAGTACTTC. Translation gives CASFASAQETQYF.

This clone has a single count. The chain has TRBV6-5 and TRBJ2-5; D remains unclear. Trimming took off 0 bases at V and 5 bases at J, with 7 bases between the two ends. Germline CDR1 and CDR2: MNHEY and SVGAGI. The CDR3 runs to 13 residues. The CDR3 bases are TGTGCCAGCAGTTACTCGATTCGGGAGACCCAGTACTTC. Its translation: CASSYSIRETQYF.

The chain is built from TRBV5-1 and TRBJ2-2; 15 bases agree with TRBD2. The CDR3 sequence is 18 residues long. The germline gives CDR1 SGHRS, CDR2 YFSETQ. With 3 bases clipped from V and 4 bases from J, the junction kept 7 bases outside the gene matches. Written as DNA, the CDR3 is TGCGCCAGCAGCTCAGGACTAGCGGGAGGGTTGGCCACCGGGGAGCTGTTTTTT. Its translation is CASSSGLAGGLATGELFF. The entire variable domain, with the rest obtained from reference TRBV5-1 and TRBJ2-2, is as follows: KAGVTQTPRYLIKTRGQQVTLSCSPISGHRSVSWYQQTPGQGLQFLFEYFSETQRNKGNFPGRFSGRQFSNSRSEMNVSTLELGDSALYLCASSSGLAGGLATGELFFGEGSRLTVL.